This T cell receptor (beta chain) emerged from a study of cytomegalovirus exposure and HLA in healthy donors. Findings and limits, study-wide: DRB1 showed the most TCR associations and HLA-C the fewest in a later analysis, as rates varied by HLA locus. Among TCR beta chains of equal frequency, HLA-associated ones were more clonally expanded in a later analysis. A missense variant in DCLRE1C was later tied to TCR beta V- and J-gene trimming. Using the classifier, cytomegalovirus status was reportedly diagnosed with high specificity and sensitivity.

The CDR3 contains 14 residues. Germline V gene lookup returns CDR1 GTSNPN and CDR2 SVGIG (reference sequence). V lost 3 bases, J lost 4 bases, and 3 bases stayed unmatched. As concerns this clone: Its target is unknown.

It was with 60 Vbeta and 13 Jbeta primers that the PCR ran. Generated by immunoSEQ multiplex PCR, the TCRdb table keeps only in-frame clones and is missing some. The top ten hold roughly 3.9% of the sample, which has more than 80,000 clones, just under 80% seen once. This receptor was identified in a woman between 35 and 50 years old in good health and CMV-seropositive. The material sequenced was PBMCs. This rearrangement joins TRBV30 to TRBJ2-3; 11 bases map to TRBD2. The CDR3 loop is CAWSLAGGPDTQYF. CDR3 bases: TGTGCCTGGAGCCTAGCGGGAGGCCCAGATACGCAGTATTTT.